Below, one T cell receptor beta chain is given with its context. What it recognizes is unknown. These data originate in a study of cytomegalovirus exposure and HLA in healthy donors. Study observations and caveats: For cytomegalovirus status, the classifier reportedly gave diagnoses with high specificity and sensitivity. Some TCR beta chains (164 of them) were listed as cytomegalovirus-associated.

Data came from immunoSEQ multiplex PCR; TCRdb stores just in-frame clones and leaves some out. Altogether a few hundred thousand clones are present, about nine tenths being singletons, with the ten largest covering under 0.85%. The CDR3 is 18 amino acids. CDR1 and CDR2 from the germline V gene are SEHNR and FQNEAQ (reference sequence). V dropped 4 bases and J dropped 7; count of bases not matched to a gene: 19. The receptor was derived from a young woman in good health and CMV-seronegative. The V call is TRBV7-9, the J call TRBJ2-1, with 7 positions matching TRBD1. Sequenced input: PBMCs. The CDR3 DNA is TGTGCCAGCAGCTCTAATCCTCACAGGGGTACGACTTGGAATGAGCAGTTCTTC. Translation gives CASSSNPHRGTTWNEQFF.